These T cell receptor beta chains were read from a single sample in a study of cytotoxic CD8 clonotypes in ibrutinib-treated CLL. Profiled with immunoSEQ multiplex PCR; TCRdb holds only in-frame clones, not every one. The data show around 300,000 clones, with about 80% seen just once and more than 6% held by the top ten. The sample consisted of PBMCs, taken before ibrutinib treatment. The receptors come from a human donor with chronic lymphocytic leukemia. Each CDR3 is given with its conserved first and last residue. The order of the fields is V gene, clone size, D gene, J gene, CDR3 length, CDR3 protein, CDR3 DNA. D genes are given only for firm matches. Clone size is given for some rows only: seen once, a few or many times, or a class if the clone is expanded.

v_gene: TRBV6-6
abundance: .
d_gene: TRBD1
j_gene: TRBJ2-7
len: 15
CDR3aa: CASFPGTGGYGEQYF
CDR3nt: TGTGCCAGCTTTCCCGGGACAGGGGGTTACGGGGAGCAGTACTTC

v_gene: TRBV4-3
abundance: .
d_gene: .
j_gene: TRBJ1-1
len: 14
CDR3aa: CASSQSWQNTEAFF
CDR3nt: TGCGCCAGCAGCCAATCCTGGCAAAACACTGAAGCTTTCTTT

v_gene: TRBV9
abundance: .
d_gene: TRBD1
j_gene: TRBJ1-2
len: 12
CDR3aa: CASSGQGSGYTF
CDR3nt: TGTGCCAGCAGCGGACAGGGGAGTGGCTACACCTTC

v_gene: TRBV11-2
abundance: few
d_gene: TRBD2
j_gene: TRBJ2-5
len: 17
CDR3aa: CASSLGVASGSGETQYF
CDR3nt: TGTGCCAGCAGCTTAGGAGTGGCTAGCGGGAGCGGGGAGACCCAGTACTTC

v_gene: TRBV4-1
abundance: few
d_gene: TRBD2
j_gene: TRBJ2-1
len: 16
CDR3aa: CASSQASGRAQNEQFF
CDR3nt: TGCGCCAGCAGCCAAGCCTCGGGGAGGGCCCAGAATGAGCAGTTCTTC

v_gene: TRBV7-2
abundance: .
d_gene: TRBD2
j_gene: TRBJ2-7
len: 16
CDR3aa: CASSLVSSGRANEQYF
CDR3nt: TGTGCCAGCAGCTTAGTTTCTAGCGGGAGGGCCAACGAGCAGTACTTC

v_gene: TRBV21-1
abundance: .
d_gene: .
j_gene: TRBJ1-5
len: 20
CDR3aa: CASSKYVWDRGRDSNQPQHF
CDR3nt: TGTGCCAGCAGCAAATATGTATGGGACAGGGGGCGAGACAGCAATCAGCCCCAGCATTTT

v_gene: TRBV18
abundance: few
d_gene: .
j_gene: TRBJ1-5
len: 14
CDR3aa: CASSHTEGNQPQHF
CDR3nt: TGTGCCAGCTCACATACAGAGGGCAATCAGCCCCAGCATTTT

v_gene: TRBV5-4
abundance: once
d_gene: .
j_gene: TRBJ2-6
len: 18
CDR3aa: CASSRFGAGESGANVLTF
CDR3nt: TGTGCCAGCAGCCGGTTTGGGGCAGGGGAGAGCGGGGCCAACGTCCTGACTTTC

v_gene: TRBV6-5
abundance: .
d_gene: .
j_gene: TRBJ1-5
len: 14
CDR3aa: CASRGTGSNQPQHF
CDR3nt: TGTGCCAGCAGAGGCACAGGCAGCAATCAGCCCCAGCATTTT

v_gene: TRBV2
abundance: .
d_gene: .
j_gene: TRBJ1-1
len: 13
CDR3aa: CARAREMNTEAFF
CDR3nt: TGTGCCAGGGCTCGGGAAATGAACACTGAAGCTTTCTTT

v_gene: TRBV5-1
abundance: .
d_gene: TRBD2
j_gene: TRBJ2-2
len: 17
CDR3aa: CASSLFWREGRAGELFF
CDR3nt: TGCGCCAGCAGCTTGTTTTGGCGGGAGGGCCGCGCCGGGGAGCTGTTTTTT

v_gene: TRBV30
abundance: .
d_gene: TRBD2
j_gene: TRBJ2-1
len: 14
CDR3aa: CAWSLLAGDNEQFF
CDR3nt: TGTGCCTGGAGTTTACTAGCGGGAGACAATGAGCAGTTCTTC

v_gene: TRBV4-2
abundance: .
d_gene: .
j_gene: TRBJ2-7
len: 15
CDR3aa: CASSQESRASYEQYF
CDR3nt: TGTGCCAGCAGCCAAGAATCGCGAGCATCATACGAGCAGTACTTC

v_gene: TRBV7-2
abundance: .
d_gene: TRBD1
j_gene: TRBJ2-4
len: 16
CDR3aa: CASSLRQGWGENIQYF
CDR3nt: TGTGCCAGCAGCTTACGACAGGGGTGGGGAGAAAACATTCAGTACTTC

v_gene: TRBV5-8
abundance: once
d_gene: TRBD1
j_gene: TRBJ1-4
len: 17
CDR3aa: CASSLAKVGTGGEKLFF
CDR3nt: TGTGCCAGCAGCTTGGCCAAGGTCGGGACAGGGGGTGAAAAACTGTTTTTT

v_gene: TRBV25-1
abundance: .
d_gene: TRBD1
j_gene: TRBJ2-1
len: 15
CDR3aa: CASSEMRGLSNEQFF
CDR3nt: TGTGCCAGCAGTGAAATGAGGGGGCTTTCGAATGAGCAGTTCTTC

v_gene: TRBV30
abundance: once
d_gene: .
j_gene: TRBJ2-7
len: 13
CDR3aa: CAWSEDSSYEQYF
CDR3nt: TGTGCCTGGAGTGAAGACTCATCCTACGAGCAGTACTTC

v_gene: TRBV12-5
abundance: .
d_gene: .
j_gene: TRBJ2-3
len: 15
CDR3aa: CASGPPGTSTDTQYF
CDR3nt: TGTGCTAGTGGTCCCCCCGGGACTAGCACAGATACGCAGTATTTT

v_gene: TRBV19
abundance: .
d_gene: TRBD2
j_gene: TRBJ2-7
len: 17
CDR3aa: CASSSRGLAGGTYEQYF
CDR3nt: TGTGCCAGTAGTTCAAGGGGTCTAGCGGGAGGGACCTACGAGCAGTACTTC

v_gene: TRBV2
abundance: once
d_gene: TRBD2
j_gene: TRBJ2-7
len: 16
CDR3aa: CASSAPLAGGPYEQYF
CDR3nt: TGTGCCAGCAGTGCCCCCCTAGCGGGAGGTCCCTACGAGCAGTACTTC

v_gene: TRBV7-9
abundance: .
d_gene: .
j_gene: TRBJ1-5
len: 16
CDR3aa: CASSLGRGKSNQPQHF
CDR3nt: TGTGCCAGCAGCTTAGGGCGGGGAAAGAGCAATCAGCCCCAGCATTTT

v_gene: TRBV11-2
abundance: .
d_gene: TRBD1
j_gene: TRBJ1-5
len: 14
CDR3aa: CASSPGTGSQPQHF
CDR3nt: TGTGCCAGCAGCCCCGGGACAGGGAGTCAGCCCCAGCATTTT

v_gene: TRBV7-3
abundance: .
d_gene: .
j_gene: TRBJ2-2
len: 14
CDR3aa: CASRRTQGTGELFF
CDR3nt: TGTGCCAGCAGACGGACCCAGGGCACCGGGGAGCTGTTTTTT

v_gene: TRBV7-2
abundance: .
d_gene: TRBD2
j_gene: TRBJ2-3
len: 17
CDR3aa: CASSSGLAGVGADTQYF
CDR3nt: TGTGCCAGCAGCTCGGGACTAGCGGGAGTTGGAGCAGATACGCAGTATTTT

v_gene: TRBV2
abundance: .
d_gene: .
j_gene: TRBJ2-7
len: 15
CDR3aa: CASSEYTVVRAEQYF
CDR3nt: TGTGCCAGCAGTGAATACACTGTCGTCCGGGCCGAGCAGTACTTC

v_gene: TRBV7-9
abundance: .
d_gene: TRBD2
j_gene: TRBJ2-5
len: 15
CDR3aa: CASSFWGGDQETQYF
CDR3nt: TGTGCCAGCAGCTTTTGGGGGGGTGACCAAGAGACCCAGTACTTC

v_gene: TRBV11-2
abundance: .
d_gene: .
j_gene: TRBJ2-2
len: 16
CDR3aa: CASSLEGPVNTGELFF
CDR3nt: TGTGCCAGCAGCTTAGAAGGGCCAGTGAACACCGGGGAGCTGTTTTTT

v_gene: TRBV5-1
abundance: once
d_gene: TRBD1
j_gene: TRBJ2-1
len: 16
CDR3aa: CASSRMAGGAYGEQFF
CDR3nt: TGCGCCAGCAGTCGAATGGCAGGGGGCGCTTACGGTGAGCAGTTCTTC

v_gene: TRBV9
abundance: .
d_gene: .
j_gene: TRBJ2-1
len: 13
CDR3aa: CASSFLTRHEQFF
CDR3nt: TGTGCCAGCAGCTTCCTGACTAGACATGAGCAGTTCTTC

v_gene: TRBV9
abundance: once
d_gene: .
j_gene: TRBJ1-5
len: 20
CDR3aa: CASSAAQYWDGAYSNQPQHF
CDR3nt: TGTGCCAGCAGCGCCGCACAATATTGGGACGGCGCGTATAGCAATCAGCCCCAGCATTTT

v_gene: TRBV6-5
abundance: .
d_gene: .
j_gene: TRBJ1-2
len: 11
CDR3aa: CASSNRAGYTF
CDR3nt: TGTGCCAGCTCAAACAGGGCTGGCTACACCTTC

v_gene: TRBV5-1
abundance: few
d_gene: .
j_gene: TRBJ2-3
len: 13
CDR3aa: CASQFGSTDTQYF
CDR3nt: TGCGCCAGCCAATTCGGGTCCACAGATACGCAGTATTTT

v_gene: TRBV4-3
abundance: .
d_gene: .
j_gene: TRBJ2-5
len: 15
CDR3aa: CASSQDQGSQETQYF
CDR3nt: TGCGCCAGCAGCCAAGATCAGGGATCCCAAGAGACCCAGTACTTC

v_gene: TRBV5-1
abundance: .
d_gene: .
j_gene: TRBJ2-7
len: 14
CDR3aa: CASSWGDSSYEQYF
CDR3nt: TGCGCCAGCAGCTGGGGGGACAGTTCCTACGAGCAGTACTTC

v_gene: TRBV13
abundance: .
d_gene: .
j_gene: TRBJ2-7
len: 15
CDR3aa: CASSQQRMALYEQYF
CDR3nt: TGTGCCAGCAGCCAACAGAGGATGGCTTTATACGAGCAGTACTTC

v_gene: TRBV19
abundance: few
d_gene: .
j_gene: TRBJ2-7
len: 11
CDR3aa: CASGFSYEQYF
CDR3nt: TGTGCCAGTGGGTTCTCCTACGAGCAGTACTTC